The text below deals with one T cell receptor (beta chain). The antigen it binds to is not known. The input lacks base qualities; no much larger clone sits a single base away. The cohort consisted of 666 healthy bone marrow donors. At the time of sampling, every cohort member was nominally healthy, though immune exposures that went unrecorded were likely present. The donor was CMV seronegative and belonged to the group of more than 300 seronegative cohort members. A peripheral blood sample was collected from each donor, and TCR beta sequencing was performed on peripheral blood mononuclear cells. The Qiagen DNeasy Blood Extraction Kit was used to extract genomic DNA from the blood cell samples. The source of the sample is a study of cytomegalovirus exposure and HLA in healthy donors (dated by TCRdb to the late 2010s). Background on the whole study: An earlier analysis of roughly 630 of the donors reported 250 to 350 Gb of sequence data and 100 million to 140 million unique TCR beta sequences from about 180 million T cells. The study aimed to test whether cataloging public T cell receptors could reveal signatures of past pathogen exposure. To predict cytomegalovirus infection status, the study brought together high-throughput TCR immunosequencing, statistical association of individual TCRs with disease status, and machine learning. An early release that covered about 600 HLA-typed donors contained about 300 gigabases of sequencing data and about 93 million unique TCR sequences. Using immunosequencing, the study profiled T cell repertoires from about 620 subjects and related those repertoires to cytomegalovirus serostatus. Rather than using new phenotypic data, the later analysis identified candidate immune exposures from TCR beta sequences and from how often those sequences occurred across donors. HLA typing included class I and class II loci at four-digit resolution. A few DR-DQ haplotypes were treated as single units for association and clustering because of strong linkage in the cohort. An earlier analysis of fewer than 750 of the donors used high-throughput TCR beta sequencing to judge whether each TCR beta V gene segment behaved as functional or pseudogenic. In a later genetic analysis, genome-wide SNP genotypes for about three fifths of the roughly 670 donors were used, and that subset was treated as a discovery cohort. Donor age, sex, ethnicity and CMV serostatus were compiled together with the repertoire data. The number of donors typed differed by locus, with about 629-630 for A, B, C, DRB1 and DQB1, around 520 for DQA1, some 570 for DPA1, and some 440 for DPB1. All discovery cohort repertoires had been generated on a single sequencing platform. Along with the approximately 600-subject first cohort, a separate validation cohort of 120 different subjects was used. Of the approximately 400 genotyped donors, approximately 83% fell in the genetic ancestry cluster associated with self-reported Caucasian donors. In a later analysis, previously published TCR beta repertoires from several hundred donors were re-analyzed and high-resolution HLA genotyping was added so that TCR occurrence patterns could be studied. Across roughly 420 genotyped donors of the cohort, an average of roughly 200,000 unique TCR beta nucleotide sequences per donor were sequenced, and approximately 17% of those sequences were non-productive. Summary of the overall study and its limitations: In a later analysis, 16,951 TCR beta sequences were associated with specific HLA alleles at a false discovery rate of 0.05. In a later analysis, HLA-associated TCR beta chains were found to be more clonally expanded and to have lower generation probabilities than equally common non-associated chains. The study listed 164 TCR beta chains as associated with cytomegalovirus. When HLA alleles, especially DR and DQ, strongly co-occurred, attributing TCR associations to individual alleles was difficult. An earlier analysis of around 540 of the donors showed that most TCR beta V segments appeared in productive rearrangements either about 87% or about 30% of the time, which broadly matched IMGT annotations. Sequencing depth was assumed to be roughly uniform across donors in the presence/absence analyses, though that assumption may not hold. A later genetic analysis associated a missense DCLRE1C variant with V-gene and J-gene trimming of TCR beta chains, and an independent cohort replicated the association. The classifier was reported to diagnose cytomegalovirus status with high specificity and sensitivity in both the original and validation cohorts. According to a later analysis, most CMV-associated TCR beta chains appeared to be HLA-restricted, and the HLA associations seemed to be driven largely by CMV exposure. Because counts were too low, roughly 18 rarely observed V segments, including chromosome 9 orphons, were left out of the earlier analysis of roughly 600 of the donors. A cluster of highly shared sequence variants was judged likely to represent a technical artifact of the sequencing pipeline. This cohort had only TCR beta chains sequenced, and the lack of alpha or paired-chain data limited which features could be detected. According to a later analysis, TCR association rates differed among HLA loci, with DRB1 alleles showing the most associated TCRs and HLA-C alleles showing the fewest. Immune exposure information for the cohort was limited to CMV serostatus. Correlated functional status among segregating V segments might be attributable to linkage disequilibrium, but an unknown experimental factor could not be ruled out. Most TCR sequences were observed very rarely across donors, whereas some public TCRs were present in many individuals. Because the 87-base-pair reads could not distinguish some IMGT-functional V segments, including TRBV6-2 and TRBV6-3, those segments were excluded. Because HLA typing was unavailable for some donors at each locus, only the typed subset was used in association tests. The authors suggested that the approach could potentially be extended to other disease states and immunological phenotypes. A further reported finding was that TCR beta sequences accurately predicted the HLA-A and HLA-B alleles for most subjects in the first cohort. Compared with the approximately 670-donor mean, donors in an Asian-associated ancestry cluster had fewer N-insertions in productive TCRs, according to a later genetic analysis. In vitro tests confirmed that a few of the cytomegalovirus-associated TCR beta chains recognize cytomegalovirus antigens. In a later analysis, several top co-occurrence clusters were reported to appear linked to parvovirus B19, influenza, CMV and Epstein-Barr virus.

The germline V gene provides CDR1 SGHNT and CDR2 YENEEA. The junction shows trimming of 2 bases on V and 5 bases on J, plus 13 bases between the germline ends. From the cysteine up to the phenylalanine, the CDR3 has a length of 14 residues. Only CDR3 DNA is held: 42 bases, read in frame from base 1. Receptor amplification or capture employed the immunoSEQ multiplex PCR assay. For the multiplex PCR, a mixture combining 60 forward primers for TCR Vbeta segments and 13 reverse primers for TCR Jbeta segments was used. The CDR3 region of rearranged TCR beta genes was amplified from genomic DNA with a multiplex PCR assay. Amplified TCR beta libraries were sequenced as 87-base-pair reads on the Illumina HiSeq System. From the authors' description of their analysis: In a later analysis, 70 million to 95 million unique TCR beta chains were counted across the roughly 700 repertoires, and roughly 11 million of these chains were shared by at least two donors. A nearest-neighbor algorithm error-corrected the raw reads and collapsed the reads into unique sequences, merging closely related sequences to remove PCR and sequencing errors. CDR3 sequences were aligned to IMGT reference sequences to assign V, D and J gene segments. For a sequence to be retained, a match of at least six nucleotides to both a V gene segment and a J gene segment was required. Rearrangements were classified as productive when the CDR3 lacked stop codons and remained in frame with V and J, and all other rearrangements were classified as non-productive. CDR3 was defined by IMGT convention, running from the second conserved V-encoded cysteine to the conserved J-encoded phenylalanine. The earlier analysis of approximately 500 of the donors excluded sequences that lacked an unambiguous match to a single V gene segment. An earlier analysis of several hundred of the donors called V segments functional above 56.7% productive rearrangements and segregating when the between-donor standard deviation exceeded 5%. A statistical classification framework was built to diagnose cytomegalovirus status from the catalog of TCR beta chain sequences. In a later analysis, TCR nucleotide sequences were compared against IMGT/GENE-DB human TR gene sequences so that V and J genes could be assigned. A later analysis assigned CDR3 sequences and most-parsimonious VDJ recombination scenarios with the TCRdist pipeline. A later analysis defined each TCR beta chain by its CDR3 amino acid sequence plus V-gene family, and excluded reads lacking a unique V-gene family. To address suspected cross-contamination and a sequencing artifact, a later analysis removed 450 to 700 highly shared, low-generation-probability nucleotide sequences. In a later analysis, a clonal expansion index for each public chain was calculated from normalized within-repertoire ranks of inferred template counts. Generation probabilities in a later analysis came from a VDJ recombination model fitted to out-of-frame rearrangements, and those results were checked against IGoR. In a later analysis, TCR-TCR, TCR-HLA and TCR-CMV co-occurrence was scored with hypergeometric tests, and a repertoire-size bias correction was applied to TCR pairs. In a later analysis, false discovery rates were estimated by permuting HLA or CMV assignments 20 times. In a later analysis, co-occurring TCRs were grouped using DBSCAN, and TCRdist sequence similarity was added for clustering within HLA-allele-positive subsets. Co-occurrence clustering excluded repertoires with fewer than 30,000 or more than 120,000 public chains, plus five with anomalous nucleotide sharing. The immuneACCESS repertoire file appears here via TCRdb, limited to in-frame rearrangements. These files lack a portion of the clones; in checked studies, under half of the deficit traces to unresolved V genes, and the cause of the others is not known. The V and J calls and clone size come from that table; D and trimming were worked out from the DNA. This sample is represented by roughly 100,000 clones; around 78% of them were singletons. The ten largest clones take up 2% to 3% of the sample.

The sequence joins TRBV11-3 to TRBJ2-7; the D gene is perhaps TRBD2, on 7 matching bases. What was sequenced was PBMCs. This TCR derives from a man between 40 and 49 years old in good health and CMV-seronegative. The nucleotide sequence reads as follows: TGTGCCAGCAGCTTAACCGGGGGGCATCACGAGCAGTACTTC. Its amino acids are CASSLTGGHHEQYF.